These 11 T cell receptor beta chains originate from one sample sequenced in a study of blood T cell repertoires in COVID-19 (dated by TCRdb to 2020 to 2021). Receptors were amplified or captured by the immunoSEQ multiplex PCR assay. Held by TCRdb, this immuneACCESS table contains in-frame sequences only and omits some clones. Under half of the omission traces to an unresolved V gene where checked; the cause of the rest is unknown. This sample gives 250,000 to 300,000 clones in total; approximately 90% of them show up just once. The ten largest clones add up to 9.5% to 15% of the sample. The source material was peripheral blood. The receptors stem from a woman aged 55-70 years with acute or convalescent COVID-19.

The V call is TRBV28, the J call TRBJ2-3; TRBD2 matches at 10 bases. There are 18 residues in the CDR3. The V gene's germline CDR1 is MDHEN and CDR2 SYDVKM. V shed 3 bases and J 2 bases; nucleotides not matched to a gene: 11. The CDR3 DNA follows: TGTGCCAGCAGTTTGGTGTGGCTAGCGGGGGAAGACACAGATACGCAGTATTTT. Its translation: CASSLVWLAGEDTDTQYF.

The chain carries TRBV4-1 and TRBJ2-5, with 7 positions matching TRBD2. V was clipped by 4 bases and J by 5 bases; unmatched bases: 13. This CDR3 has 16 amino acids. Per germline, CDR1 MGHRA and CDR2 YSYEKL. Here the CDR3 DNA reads TGCGCCAGCAGCCGCCCGCGCGGGGAGGGGCCGGAGACCCAGTACTTC. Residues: CASSRPRGEGPETQYF.

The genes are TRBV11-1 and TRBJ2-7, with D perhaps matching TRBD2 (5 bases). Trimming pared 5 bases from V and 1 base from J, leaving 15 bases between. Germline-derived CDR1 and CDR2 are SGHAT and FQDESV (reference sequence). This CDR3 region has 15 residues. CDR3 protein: CASSLGRTPSYEQYF. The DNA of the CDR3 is TGTGCCAGCAGCCTGGGAAGGACTCCATCCTACGAGCAGTACTTC.

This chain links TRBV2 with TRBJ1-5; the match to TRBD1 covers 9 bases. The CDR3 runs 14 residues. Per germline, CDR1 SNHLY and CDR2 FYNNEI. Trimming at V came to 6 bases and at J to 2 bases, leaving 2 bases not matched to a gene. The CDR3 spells CASSRQGGNQPQHF. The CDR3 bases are TGTGCCAGCAGCAGACAGGGGGGCAATCAGCCCCAGCATTTT.

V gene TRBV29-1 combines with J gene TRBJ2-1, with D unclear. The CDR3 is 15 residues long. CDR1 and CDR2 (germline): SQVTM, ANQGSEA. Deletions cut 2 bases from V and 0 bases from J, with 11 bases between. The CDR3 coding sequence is TGCAGCGTTGAACAGGCGCCCAGCTCCTACAATGAGCAGTTCTTC. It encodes CSVEQAPSSYNEQFF.

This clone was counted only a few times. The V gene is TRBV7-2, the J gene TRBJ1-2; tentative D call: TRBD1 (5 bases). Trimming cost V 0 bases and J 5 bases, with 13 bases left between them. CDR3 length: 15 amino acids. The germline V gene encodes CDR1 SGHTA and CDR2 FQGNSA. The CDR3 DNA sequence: TGTGCCAGCAGCTTAGCAGGGCAGGGAATATATGGCTACACCTTC. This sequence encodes CASSLAGQGIYGYTF.

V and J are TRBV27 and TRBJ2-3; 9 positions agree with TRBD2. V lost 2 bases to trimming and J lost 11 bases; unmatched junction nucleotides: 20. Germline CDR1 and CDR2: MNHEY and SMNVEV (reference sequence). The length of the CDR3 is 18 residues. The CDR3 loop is CASSLRGPRGGRAGMQYF. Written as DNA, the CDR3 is TGTGCCAGCAGTTTAAGGGGGCCTCGCGGCGGGAGGGCCGGAATGCAGTATTTT.

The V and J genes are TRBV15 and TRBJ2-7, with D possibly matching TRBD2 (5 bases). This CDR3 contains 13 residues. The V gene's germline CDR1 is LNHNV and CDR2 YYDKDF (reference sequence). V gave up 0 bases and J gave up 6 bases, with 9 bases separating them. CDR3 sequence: CATSRELGSEQYF. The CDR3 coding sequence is TGTGCCACCAGCAGAGAATTAGGGAGCGAGCAGTACTTC. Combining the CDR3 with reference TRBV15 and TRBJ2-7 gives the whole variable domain DAMVIQNPRYQVTQFGKPVTLSCSQTLNHNVMYWYQQKSSQAPKLLFHYYDKDFNNEADTPDNFQSRRPNTSFCFLDIRSPGLGDTAMYLCATSRELGSEQYFGPGTRLTVT.

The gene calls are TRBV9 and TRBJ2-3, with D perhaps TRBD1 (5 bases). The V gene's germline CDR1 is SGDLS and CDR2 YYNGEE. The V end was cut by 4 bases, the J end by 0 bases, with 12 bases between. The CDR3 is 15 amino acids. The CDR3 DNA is TGTGCCAGCAGCCCCCCAGGGATTAGCACAGATACGCAGTATTTT. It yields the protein CASSPPGISTDTQYF. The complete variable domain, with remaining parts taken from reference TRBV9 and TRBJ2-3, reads DSGVTQTPKHLITATGQRVTLRCSPRSGDLSVYWYQQSLDQGLQFLIQYYNGEERAKGNILERFSAQQFPDLHSELNLSSLELGDSALYFCASSPPGISTDTQYFGPGTRLTVL.

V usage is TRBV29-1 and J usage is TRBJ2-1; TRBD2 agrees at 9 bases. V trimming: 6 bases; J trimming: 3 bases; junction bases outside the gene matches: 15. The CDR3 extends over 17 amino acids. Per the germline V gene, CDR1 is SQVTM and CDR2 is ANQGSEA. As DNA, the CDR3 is TGCAGCGTCAACCTCCGGGGCGGGGGGGACCACTACAATGAGCAGTTCTTC. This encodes CSVNLRGGGDHYNEQFF.

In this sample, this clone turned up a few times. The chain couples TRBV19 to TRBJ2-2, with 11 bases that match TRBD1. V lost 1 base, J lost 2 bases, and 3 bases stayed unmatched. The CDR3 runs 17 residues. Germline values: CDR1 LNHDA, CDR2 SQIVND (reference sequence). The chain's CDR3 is CASSIGRTGGNTGELFF. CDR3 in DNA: TGTGCCAGTAGTATAGGAAGGACAGGGGGCAACACCGGGGAGCTGTTTTTT.